One sample yielded the 8 T cell receptor beta chains listed below, sequenced in a study of T cells in Graves' hyperthyroidism and ophthalmopathy. The CDR3 regions of TCR beta were amplified from RNA transcripts. The study used the HTBI primer set for a first-round RT-PCR of the TCR CDR3. MiXCR was run by TCRdb on the multiplex PCR reads, yielding one entry per CDR3 protein. The repertoire includes nearly 600,000 distinct CDR3 sequences, roughly 13% of them detected once, and almost 6% sits in the top ten. Sequencing was performed on blood. Source of these receptors: a woman younger than 45 with Graves' hyperthyroidism that later progressed to Graves' ophthalmopathy.

There are many counts of this clonotype. The chain combines TRBV6-1 with TRBJ2-7; 9 bases match TRBD1. After removal of 4 bases from V and 6 bases from J, the junction contained 10 bases not matched to a gene. The CDR3 spans 15 residues. Per the germline V gene, CDR1 is MNHNS and CDR2 is SASEGT. The CDR3 spells CASSGAGTGYFEQYF. The CDR3 DNA sequence: TGTGCCAGCAGTGGCGCCGGGACAGGGTATTTCGAGCAGTACTTC.

At least ten counts were recorded for this clonotype. The rearrangement joins TRBV28 to TRBJ2-7; D not certain. V lost 3 bases and J 3 bases, leaving 12 bases between the germline ends. The V gene's germline CDR1 is MDHEN and CDR2 SYDVKM. The CDR3 totals 14 residues. The CDR3 spells CASSFAEFGYEQYF. The CDR3, as DNA: TGTGCCAGCAGTTTCGCGGAGTTCGGCTACGAGCAGTACTTC.

There are many counts of this clonotype. The V and J genes are TRBV30 and TRBJ2-7, with 10 bases lining up with TRBD2. The CDR3 contains 13 residues. Trimming took 3 bases from V and 5 from J; bases not matched to a gene: 4. The germline V gene encodes CDR1 GTSNPN and CDR2 SVGIG (reference sequence). The CDR3, as DNA: TGTGCCTGGAGAGTAGCGGGAGGAGACGAGCAGTACTTC. Translating gives CAWRVAGGDEQYF. The complete variable domain, with remaining parts taken from reference TRBV30 and TRBJ2-7, reads SQTIHQWPATLVQPVGSPLSLECTVEGTSNPNLYWYRQAAGRGLQLLFYSVGIGQISSEVPQNLSASRPQDRQFILSSKKLLLSDSGFYLCAWRVAGGDEQYFGPGTRLTVT.

This clonotype occurred many times. V and J are TRBV7-6 and TRBJ2-7, with 9 positions matching TRBD2. The CDR3 is made up of 16 amino acids. Looked up from germline, CDR1 is SGHVS and CDR2 is FNYEAQ. Germline trimming cut 2 bases from V and 3 bases from J; bases unmatched to any gene: 8. The CDR3 reads CASSLSVAGDFYEQYF. In DNA form, the CDR3 reads TGTGCCAGCAGCTTATCGGTAGCGGGGGACTTCTACGAGCAGTACTTC.

In this sample, this clonotype turned up many times. The rearrangement joins TRBV28 to TRBJ1-1; D may be TRBD1 (6 bases). This CDR3 spans 13 amino acids. V lost 6 bases and J 8 bases, leaving 16 bases between the germline ends. Germline V CDR1 and CDR2: MDHEN, SYDVKM. The CDR3 DNA reads TGTGCCAGCAGCTCAGGGGCGGGGGGAGAAGCTTTCTTT. It specifies CASSSGAGGEAFF.

The rearrangement uses TRBV29-1 and TRBJ1-5, with D tentatively TRBD1 (6 bases). Germline V gene lookup returns CDR1 SQVTM and CDR2 ANQGSEA. The CDR3 is 13 amino acids. V was trimmed by 4 bases and J by 2 bases, leaving 9 bases between them. The CDR3 bases are TGCAGCGTTGGGGGGGGCCGCAATCAGCCCCAGCATTTT. This encodes CSVGGGRNQPQHF.

The V gene is TRBV25-1, the J gene TRBJ1-5; D remains unclear. The V gene's germline CDR1 is MGHDK and CDR2 SYGVNS. CDR3 length equals 14 residues. Trimming took 4 bases from V and 0 from J, leaving 7 bases between them. The CDR3 loop is CASSASGSNQPQHF. CDR3 coding DNA: TGTGCCAGCAGTGCGAGTGGTAGCAATCAGCCCCAGCATTTT.

This clonotype was detected many times. This rearrangement joins TRBV19 to TRBJ2-1; D might be TRBD1 or TRBD2, each matching 5 bases. Germline CDR1 reads LNHDA; CDR2 reads SQIVND (reference sequence). V was trimmed by 2 bases and J by 0 bases, leaving 14 bases between them. This CDR3 contains 17 residues. CDR3 region: CASSILVGASSYNEQFF. The CDR3 DNA sequence: TGTGCCAGTAGTATACTGGTCGGGGCTAGCTCCTACAATGAGCAGTTCTTC.